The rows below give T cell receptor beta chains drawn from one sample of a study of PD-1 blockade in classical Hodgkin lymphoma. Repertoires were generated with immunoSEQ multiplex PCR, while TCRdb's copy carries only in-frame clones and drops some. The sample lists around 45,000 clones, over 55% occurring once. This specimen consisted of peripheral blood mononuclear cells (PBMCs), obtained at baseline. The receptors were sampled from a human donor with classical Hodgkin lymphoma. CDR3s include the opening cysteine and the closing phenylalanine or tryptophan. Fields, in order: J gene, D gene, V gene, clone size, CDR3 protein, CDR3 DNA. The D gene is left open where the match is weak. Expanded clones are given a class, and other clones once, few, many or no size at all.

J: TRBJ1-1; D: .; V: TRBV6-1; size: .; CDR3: CASSGETGQEAFF; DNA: TGTGCCAGCAGTGGAGAAACTGGACAGGAAGCTTTCTTT
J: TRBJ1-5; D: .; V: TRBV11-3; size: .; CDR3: CASSTPGRQLNQPQHF; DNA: TGTGCCAGCAGCACTCCCGGTCGGCAGCTCAATCAGCCCCAGCATTTT
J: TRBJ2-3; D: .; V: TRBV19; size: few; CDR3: CASSIGIGFTDTQYF; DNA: TGTGCCAGTAGTATTGGGATAGGGTTCACAGATACGCAGTATTTT
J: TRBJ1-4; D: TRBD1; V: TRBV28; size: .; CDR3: CASSTGVGKLFF; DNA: TGTGCCAGCAGTACAGGGGTGGGAAAACTGTTTTTT
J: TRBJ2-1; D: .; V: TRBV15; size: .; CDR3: CATSRHTLDEQFF; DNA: TGTGCCACCAGCAGACACACCCTGGATGAGCAGTTCTTC
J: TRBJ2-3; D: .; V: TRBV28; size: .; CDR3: CASSSAYQKTATSTDTQYF; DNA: TGTGCCAGCAGTTCTGCCTATCAGAAAACGGCAACTAGCACAGATACGCAGTATTTT
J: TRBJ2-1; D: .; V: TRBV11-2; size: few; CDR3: CASSLGNEQFF; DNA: TGTGCCAGCAGCTTGGGGAATGAGCAGTTCTTC
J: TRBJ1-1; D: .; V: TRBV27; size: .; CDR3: CASSPYFMNTEAFF; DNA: TGTGCCAGCAGCCCCTACTTCATGAACACTGAAGCTTTCTTT
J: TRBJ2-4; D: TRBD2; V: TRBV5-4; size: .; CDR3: CASSSGGTSQNIQYF; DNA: TGTGCCAGCAGCTCGGGAGGGACTAGCCAAAACATTCAGTACTTC
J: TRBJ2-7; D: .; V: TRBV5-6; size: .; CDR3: CASSDPLRLSPYEQYF; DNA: TGTGCCAGCAGCGATCCCCTTAGGCTCTCCCCCTACGAGCAGTACTTC
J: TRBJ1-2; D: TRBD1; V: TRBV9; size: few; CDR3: CASSVSLPGQGADGYTF; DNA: TGTGCCAGCAGCGTATCTTTGCCGGGACAGGGGGCAGATGGCTACACCTTC
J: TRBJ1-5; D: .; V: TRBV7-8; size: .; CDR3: CASSTSWALQPQHF; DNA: TGTGCCAGCAGCACCTCTTGGGCGCTCCAGCCCCAGCATTTT
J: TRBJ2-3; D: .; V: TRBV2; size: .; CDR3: CASNSPPTDTQYF; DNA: TGTGCCAGCAACTCCCCTCCCACAGATACGCAGTATTTT
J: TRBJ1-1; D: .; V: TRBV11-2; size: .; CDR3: CASSRRRDSDTEAFF; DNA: TGTGCCAGCAGCCGCCGCAGGGATTCGGACACTGAAGCTTTCTTT
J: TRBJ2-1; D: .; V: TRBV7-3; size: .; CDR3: CASSLRGSGGNEQFF; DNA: TGTGCCAGCAGCTTAAGAGGGAGCGGAGGGAATGAGCAGTTCTTC
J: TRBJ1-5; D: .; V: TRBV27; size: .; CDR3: CASSLYTSNQPQHF; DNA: TGTGCCAGCAGTCTGTATACTAGCAATCAGCCCCAGCATTTT
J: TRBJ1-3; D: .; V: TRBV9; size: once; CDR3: CASSVRGDAGNTIYF; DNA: TGTGCCAGCAGCGTACGGGGGGACGCCGGAAACACCATATATTTT
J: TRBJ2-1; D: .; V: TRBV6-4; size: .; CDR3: CASSLGSNEQFF; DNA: TGTGCCAGCAGTCTGGGGTCCAATGAGCAGTTCTTC
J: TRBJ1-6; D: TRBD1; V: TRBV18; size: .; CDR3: CASSTGTAPLHF; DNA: TGTGCCAGCTCGACCGGGACAGCACCCCTCCACTTT
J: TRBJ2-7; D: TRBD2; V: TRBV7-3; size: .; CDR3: CASSPVGGGSYEQYF; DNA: TGTGCCAGCAGCCCCGTTGGGGGAGGGAGCTACGAGCAGTACTTC
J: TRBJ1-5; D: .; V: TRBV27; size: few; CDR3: CASGAVNQPQHF; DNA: TGTGCCAGCGGAGCAGTCAATCAGCCCCAGCATTTT
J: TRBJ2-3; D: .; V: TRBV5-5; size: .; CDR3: CASSLADTQYF; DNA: TGTGCCAGCAGCTTGGCTGATACGCAGTATTTT
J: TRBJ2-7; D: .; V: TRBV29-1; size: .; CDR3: CSAGRDYEQYF; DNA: TGCAGCGCAGGACGGGACTACGAGCAGTACTTC
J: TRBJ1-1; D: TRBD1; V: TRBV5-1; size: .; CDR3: CASSLGTGATFF; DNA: TGCGCCAGCAGCTTGGGTACAGGGGCAACTTTCTTT
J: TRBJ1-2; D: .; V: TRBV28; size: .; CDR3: CASSLAGFYYGYTF; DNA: TGTGCCAGCAGTTTAGCGGGGTTCTACTATGGCTACACCTTC
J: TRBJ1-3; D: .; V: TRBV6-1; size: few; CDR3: CASSEGDWVGTIYF; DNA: TGTGCCAGCAGTGAAGGGGATTGGGTGGGCACCATATATTTT
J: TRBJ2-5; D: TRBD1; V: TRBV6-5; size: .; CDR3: CASSWGQFRLGETQYF; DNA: TGTGCCAGCAGTTGGGGACAGTTTCGCCTCGGGGAGACCCAGTACTTC
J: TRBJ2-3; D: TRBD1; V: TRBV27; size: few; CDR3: CASSLSQGARTDTQYF; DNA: TGTGCCAGCAGTTTGAGCCAGGGGGCCCGAACAGATACGCAGTATTTT
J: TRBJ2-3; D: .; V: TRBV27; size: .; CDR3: CASSFGMDTQYF; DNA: TGTGCCAGCAGTTTCGGGATGGATACGCAGTATTTT
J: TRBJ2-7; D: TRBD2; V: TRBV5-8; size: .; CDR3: CASSFGEAGSYEQYF; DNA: TGTGCCAGCAGCTTCGGTGAAGCGGGATCTTACGAGCAGTACTTC
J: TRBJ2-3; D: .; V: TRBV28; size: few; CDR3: CASSFRAQTDSTDTQYF; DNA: TGTGCCAGCAGTTTCCGGGCTCAAACTGACAGTACAGATACGCAGTATTTT
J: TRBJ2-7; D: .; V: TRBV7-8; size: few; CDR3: CASSPGVATYEQYF; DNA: TGTGCCAGCAGTCCAGGGGTTGCCACCTACGAGCAGTACTTC
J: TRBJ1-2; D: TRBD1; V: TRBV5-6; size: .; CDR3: CASSSTFRGQTYGYTF; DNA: TGTGCCAGCAGCTCGACCTTCAGGGGGCAGACCTATGGCTACACCTTC
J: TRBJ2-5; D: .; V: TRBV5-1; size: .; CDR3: CASSPSGDSQETQYF; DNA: TGCGCCAGCAGCCCCAGTGGGGATTCCCAAGAGACCCAGTACTTC
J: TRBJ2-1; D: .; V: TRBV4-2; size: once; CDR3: CASSQDPTGSYNEQFF; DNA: TGTGCCAGCAGCCAAGATCCGACGGGTTCCTACAATGAGCAGTTCTTC
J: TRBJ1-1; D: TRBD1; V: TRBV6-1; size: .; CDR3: CASRAGGVTEAFF; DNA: TGTGCCAGCAGAGCAGGGGGTGTCACTGAAGCTTTCTTT
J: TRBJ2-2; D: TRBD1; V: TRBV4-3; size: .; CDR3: CASSQLQGAGELFF; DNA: TGCGCCAGCAGCCAGTTACAGGGGGCCGGGGAGCTGTTTTTT
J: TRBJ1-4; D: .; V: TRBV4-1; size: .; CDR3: CASSQEQAPNEKLFF; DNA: TGCGCCAGCAGCCAAGAGCAGGCCCCTAATGAAAAACTGTTTTTT
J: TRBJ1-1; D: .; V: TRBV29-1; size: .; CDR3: CSVTEQGNTEAFF; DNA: TGCAGCGTGACGGAACAGGGAAACACTGAAGCTTTCTTT
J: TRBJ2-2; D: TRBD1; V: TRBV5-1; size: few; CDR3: CASSVSNKTGKSKTGELFF; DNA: TGCGCCAGCAGCGTCTCAAATAAGACAGGGAAGAGTAAAACCGGGGAGCTGTTTTTT
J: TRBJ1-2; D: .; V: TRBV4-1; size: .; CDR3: CASSQDPTWTEPYGYTF; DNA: TGCGCCAGCAGCCAAGATCCCACCTGGACGGAACCCTATGGCTACACCTTC